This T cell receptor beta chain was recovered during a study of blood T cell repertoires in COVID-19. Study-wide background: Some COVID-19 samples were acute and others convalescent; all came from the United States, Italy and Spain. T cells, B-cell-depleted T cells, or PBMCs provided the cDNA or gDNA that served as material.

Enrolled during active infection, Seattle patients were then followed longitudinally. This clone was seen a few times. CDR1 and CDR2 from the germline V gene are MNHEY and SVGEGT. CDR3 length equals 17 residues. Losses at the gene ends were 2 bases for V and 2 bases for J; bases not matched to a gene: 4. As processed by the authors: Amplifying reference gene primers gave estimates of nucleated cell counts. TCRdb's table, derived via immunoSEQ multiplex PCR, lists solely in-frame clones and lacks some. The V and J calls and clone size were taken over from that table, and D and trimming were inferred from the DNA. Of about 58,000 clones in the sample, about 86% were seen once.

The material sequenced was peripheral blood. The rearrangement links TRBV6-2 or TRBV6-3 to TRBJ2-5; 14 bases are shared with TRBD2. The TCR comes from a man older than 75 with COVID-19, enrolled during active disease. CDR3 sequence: CASSYTGTSGGQETQYF. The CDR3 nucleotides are TGTGCCAGCAGTTACACCGGGACTAGCGGGGGACAAGAGACCCAGTACTTC.